The 10 T cell receptor beta chains presented below share a single source sample, sequenced in a study of CD8+ T cells in alopecia areata. Isolated RNA was reverse transcribed into cDNA used as the sequencing template. Sequencing was performed with immunoSEQ multiplex PCR; in TCRdb, only in-frame clones are kept and a portion is missing. The sample has about 120,000 clones; around 48% are singletons. Sequencing input: NKG2D-low CD8+ T cells sorted from blood. The origin of the receptors is a human donor with alopecia areata.

The chain combines TRBV29-1 with TRBJ2-7, with D possibly being TRBD1 (6 bases). Trimming removed 6 bases from V and 1 base from J, with 13 bases in between. Germline CDR1 reads SQVTM; CDR2 reads ANQGSEA. This CDR3 is built from 13 residues. The CDR3 reads CSVVQGFSYEQYF. DNA of the CDR3: TGCAGCGTGGTACAGGGCTTTTCCTACGAGCAGTACTTC.

This clone has more than one count but fewer than ten. The chain's CDR3 is CASSAGQGRIYEQYF. CDR3 DNA sequence: TGTGCCAGTAGTGCGGGACAGGGGAGAATCTACGAGCAGTACTTC. The chain links TRBV19 to TRBJ2-7; 10 bases are shared with TRBD1. This CDR3 is 15 amino acids long. Trimming removed 5 bases from V and 3 bases from J; junction bases left unmatched: 7. CDR1 LNHDA and CDR2 SQIVND come from the germline V gene (reference sequence).

This rearrangement joins TRBV29-1 to TRBJ1-1, with D possibly being TRBD1 (6 bases). The CDR3 spans 13 residues. Germline-derived CDR1 and CDR2 are SQVTM and ANQGSEA. Trimming shortened V by 8 bases and J by 4 bases, and 17 bases separated the two germline ends. This CDR3 reads CSLGALGGTEAFF. CDR3 in DNA: TGCAGCCTGGGGGCCCTTGGGGGCACTGAAGCTTTCTTT.

The V call is TRBV4-1, the J call TRBJ2-1; D gene ambiguous. Trimming removed 0 bases at V and 9 bases at J, with 12 bases between. The germline CDR1 and CDR2 sequences are MGHRA and YSYEKL. The CDR3 has 14 residues. The CDR3 here is CASSQDILKAEQFF. In DNA form, the CDR3 reads TGCGCCAGCAGCCAAGATATTTTAAAGGCTGAGCAGTTCTTC.

The chain carries TRBV28 and TRBJ1-2; 7 bases align to TRBD1. The length of the CDR3 is 13 residues. V shed 3 bases, J shed 3 bases, and the junction held 1 base outside the gene matches. From germline, CDR1 is MDHEN and CDR2 SYDVKM. DNA for the CDR3: TGTGCCAGCAGTTTCACAGGGGACTATGGCTACACCTTC. Its translation: CASSFTGDYGYTF.

The genes are TRBV5-1 and TRBJ2-7; TRBD2 aligns across 7 bases. V was clipped by 4 bases and J by 2 bases; unmatched bases: 6. Germline values: CDR1 SGHRS, CDR2 YFSETQ. This CDR3 has 14 amino acids. The chain's CDR3 is CASSSREGPYEQYF. In DNA, the CDR3 is TGCGCCAGCAGCAGTAGGGAGGGCCCCTACGAGCAGTACTTC.

The rearrangement uses TRBV29-1 and TRBJ2-1; D may be TRBD2 (6 bases). Looked up from germline, CDR1 is SQVTM and CDR2 is ANQGSEA. The CDR3 consists of 14 residues. V was trimmed by 1 base and J by 5 bases, leaving 12 bases between them. CDR3 bases: TGCAGCGTTGAAGGTAGCGGAAGAGACAATGAGCAGTTCTTC. Its translation is CSVEGSGRDNEQFF.

This chain connects TRBV25-1 to TRBJ2-7; D gene uncertain. CDR3 length: 14 amino acids. Germline V gives CDR1 MGHDK, CDR2 SYGVNS. V was clipped by 4 bases and J by 0 bases, with 10 bases between them. The CDR3 DNA is TGTGCCAGCAGTGTCTTACACCCCTCCTACGAGCAGTACTTC. Amino acids: CASSVLHPSYEQYF.

The chain joins TRBV11-2 to TRBJ2-7, with 8 bases aligning to TRBD2. The germline V gene has CDR1 SGHAT and CDR2 FQNNGV. The CDR3 is 15 amino acids. V shed 4 bases, J shed 0 bases, and the junction held 5 bases outside the gene matches. CDR3 sequence: CASSSPAGVSYEQYF. The CDR3 DNA reads TGTGCCAGCAGCTCACCAGCGGGAGTCTCCTACGAGCAGTACTTC.

In this sample, this clone turned up a few times. The V gene is TRBV29-1, the J gene TRBJ2-7; 8 bases agree with TRBD1. The CDR3 length is 14 residues. J was trimmed by 3 bases and V by 0 bases; bases with no gene match: 4. Per the germline V gene, CDR1 is SQVTM and CDR2 is ANQGSEA. The CDR3, as DNA: TGCAGCGTTGAAGAAGGAGACAGGGGCTACGAGCAGTACTTC. This sequence encodes CSVEEGDRGYEQYF.